The clone carrying this TCR beta chain was counted at least ten times. This sample was taken from a study of early T cells in non-severe SARS-CoV-2 infection. TCRdb re-called the 5' RACE reads through MiXCR, storing one row per CDR3 protein. The table records 30,000 to 40,000 distinct CDR3 sequences, around 6% of them present only once. The CDR3 extends over 13 amino acids. Between the trimmed V and J ends, which lost 5 bases and 6 bases, there was a span of 11 bases. CDR1 MNHNY and CDR2 SVGAGI come from the germline V gene (reference sequence). The clonotype originates from an adult who was a healthcare worker with PCR-confirmed SARS-CoV-2 infection or an uninfected control (not recorded which). The chain couples TRBV6-6 to TRBJ1-5; the D is unclear. The specimen sequenced was whole blood. CDR3 nucleotides: TGTGCCAGCAGTCCCGACGTGACTCAGCCCCAGCATTTT. As protein: CASSPDVTQPQHF.